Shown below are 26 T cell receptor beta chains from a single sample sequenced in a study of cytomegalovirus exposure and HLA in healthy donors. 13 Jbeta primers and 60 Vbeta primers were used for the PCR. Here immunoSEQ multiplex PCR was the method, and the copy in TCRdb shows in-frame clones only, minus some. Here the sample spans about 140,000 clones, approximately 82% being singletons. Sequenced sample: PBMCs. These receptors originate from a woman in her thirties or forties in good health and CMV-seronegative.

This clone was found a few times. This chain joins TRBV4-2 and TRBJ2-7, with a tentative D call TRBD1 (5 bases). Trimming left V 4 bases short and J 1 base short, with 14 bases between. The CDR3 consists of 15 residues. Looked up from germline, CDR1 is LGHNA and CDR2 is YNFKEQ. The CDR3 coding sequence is TGTGCCAGCAGCCTCAGGGAACACTCGTCCTACGAGCAGTACTTC. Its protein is CASSLREHSSYEQYF.

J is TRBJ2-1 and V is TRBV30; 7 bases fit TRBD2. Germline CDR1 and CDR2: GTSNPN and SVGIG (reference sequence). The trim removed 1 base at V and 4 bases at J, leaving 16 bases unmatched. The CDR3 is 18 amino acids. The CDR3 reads CAWSGEASGPRTYNEQFF. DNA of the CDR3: TGTGCCTGGAGTGGCGAAGCTAGCGGTCCAAGGACGTACAATGAGCAGTTCTTC.

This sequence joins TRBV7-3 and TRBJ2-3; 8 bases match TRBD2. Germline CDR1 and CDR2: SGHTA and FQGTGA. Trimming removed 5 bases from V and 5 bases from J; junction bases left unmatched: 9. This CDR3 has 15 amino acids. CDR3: CASSPGLGGGDTQYF. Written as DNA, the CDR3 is TGTGCCAGCAGCCCGGGACTAGGGGGGGGAGATACGCAGTATTTT.

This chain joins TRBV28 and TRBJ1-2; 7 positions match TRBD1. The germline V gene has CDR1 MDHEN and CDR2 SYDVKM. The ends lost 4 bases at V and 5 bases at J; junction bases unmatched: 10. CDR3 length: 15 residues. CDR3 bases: TGTGCCAGCAGTTCGAGACAGGGTGGGAGTTATGGCTACACCTTC. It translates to CASSSRQGGSYGYTF.

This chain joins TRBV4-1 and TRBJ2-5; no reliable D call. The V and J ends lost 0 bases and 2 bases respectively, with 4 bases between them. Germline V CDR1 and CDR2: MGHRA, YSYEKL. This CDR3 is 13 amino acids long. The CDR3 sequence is CASSQERQETQYF. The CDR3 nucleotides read TGCGCCAGCAGCCAAGAGAGGCAAGAGACCCAGTACTTC.

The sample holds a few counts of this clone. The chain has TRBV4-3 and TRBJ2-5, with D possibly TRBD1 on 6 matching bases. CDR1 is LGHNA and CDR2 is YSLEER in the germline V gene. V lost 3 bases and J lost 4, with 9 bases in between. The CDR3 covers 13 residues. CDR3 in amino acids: CASSHETGETQYF. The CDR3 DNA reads TGCGCCAGCAGCCATGAGACAGGAGAGACCCAGTACTTC.

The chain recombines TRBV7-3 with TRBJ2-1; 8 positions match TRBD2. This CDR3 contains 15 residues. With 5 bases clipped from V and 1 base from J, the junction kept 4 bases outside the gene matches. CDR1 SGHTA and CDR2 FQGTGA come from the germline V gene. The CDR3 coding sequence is TGTGCCAGCAGCCCAAGCGGGGGTTCCTACAATGAGCAGTTCTTC. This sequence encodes CASSPSGGSYNEQFF.

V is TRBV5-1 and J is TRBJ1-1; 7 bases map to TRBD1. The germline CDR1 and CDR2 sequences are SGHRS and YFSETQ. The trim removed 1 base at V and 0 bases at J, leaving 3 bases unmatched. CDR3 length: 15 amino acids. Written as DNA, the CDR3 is TGCGCCAGCAGCTTGTTACAGGGGATGAACACTGAAGCTTTCTTT. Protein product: CASSLLQGMNTEAFF.

The CDR3 bases are TGTGCCAGCAGCCAAGGGGGCAGATCCTACGAGCAGTACTTC. Its protein is CASSQGGRSYEQYF. The V and J genes are TRBV27 and TRBJ2-7; TRBD1 matches 7 bases. There are 14 residues in the CDR3. The germline V gene encodes CDR1 MNHEY and CDR2 SMNVEV (reference sequence). The V and J ends lost 6 bases and 1 base, in that order; junction bases with no gene match: 6.

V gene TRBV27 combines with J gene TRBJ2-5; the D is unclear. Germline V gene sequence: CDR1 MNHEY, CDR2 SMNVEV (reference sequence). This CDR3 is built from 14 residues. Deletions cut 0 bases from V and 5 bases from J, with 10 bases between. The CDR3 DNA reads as TGTGCCAGCAGTTTATCTGCCTCCGGTGAGACCCAGTACTTC. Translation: CASSLSASGETQYF.

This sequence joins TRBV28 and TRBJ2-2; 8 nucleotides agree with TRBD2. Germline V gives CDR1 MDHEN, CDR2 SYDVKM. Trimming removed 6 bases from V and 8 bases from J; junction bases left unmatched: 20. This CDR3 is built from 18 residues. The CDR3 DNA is TGTGCCAGCAGGCCCCCCCCCGGGTCGAGCGGGAGTTTGGGGGAGCTGTTTTTT. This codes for CASRPPPGSSGSLGELFF.

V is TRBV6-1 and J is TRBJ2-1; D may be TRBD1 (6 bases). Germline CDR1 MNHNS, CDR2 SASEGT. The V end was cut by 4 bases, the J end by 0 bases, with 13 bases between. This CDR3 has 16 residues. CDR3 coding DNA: TGTGCCAGCAGTGGTTTCCAGGGGAGCTCCTACAATGAGCAGTTCTTC. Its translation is CASSGFQGSSYNEQFF.

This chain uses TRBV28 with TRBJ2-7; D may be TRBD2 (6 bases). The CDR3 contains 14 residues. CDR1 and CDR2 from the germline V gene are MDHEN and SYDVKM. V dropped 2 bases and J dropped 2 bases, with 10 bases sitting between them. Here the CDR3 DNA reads TGTGCCAGCAGTTTAAACCCGGGAGCCTACGAGCAGTACTTC. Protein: CASSLNPGAYEQYF. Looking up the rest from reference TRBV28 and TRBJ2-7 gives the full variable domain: DVKVTQSSRYLVKRTGEKVFLECVQDMDHENMFWYRQDPGLGLRLIYFSYDVKMKEKGDIPEGYSVSREKKERFSLILESASTNQTSMYLCASSLNPGAYEQYFGPGTRLTVT.

The CDR3 loop reads CASSLTSGSGYEQYF. DNA of the CDR3: TGTGCCAGCAGCCTCACTAGCGGGAGCGGGTACGAGCAGTACTTC. V and J are TRBV7-6 and TRBJ2-7; 11 nucleotides align to TRBD2. There are 15 residues in the CDR3. V lost 5 bases and J lost 4; bases outside the gene matches: 7. Germline-derived CDR1 and CDR2 are SGHVS and FNYEAQ. Supplemented by reference TRBV7-6 and TRBJ2-7, the full variable domain reads GAGVSQSPRYKVTKRGQDVALRCDPISGHVSLYWYRQALGQGPEFLTYFNYEAQQDKSGLPNDRFSAERPEGSISTLTIQRTEQRDSAMYRCASSLTSGSGYEQYFGPGTRLTVT.

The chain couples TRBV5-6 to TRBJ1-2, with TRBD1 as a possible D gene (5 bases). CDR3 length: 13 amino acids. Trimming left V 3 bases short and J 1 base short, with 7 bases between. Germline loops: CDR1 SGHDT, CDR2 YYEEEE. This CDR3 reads CASSSQGNYGYTF. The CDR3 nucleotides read TGTGCCAGCAGCTCTCAGGGTAACTATGGCTACACCTTC.

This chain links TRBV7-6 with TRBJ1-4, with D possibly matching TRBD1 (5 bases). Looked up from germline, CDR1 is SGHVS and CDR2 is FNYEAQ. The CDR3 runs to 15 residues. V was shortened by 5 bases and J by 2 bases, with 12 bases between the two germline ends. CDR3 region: CASSPRVSTNEKLFF. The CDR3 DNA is TGTGCCAGCAGCCCCAGGGTGTCGACTAATGAAAAACTGTTTTTT.

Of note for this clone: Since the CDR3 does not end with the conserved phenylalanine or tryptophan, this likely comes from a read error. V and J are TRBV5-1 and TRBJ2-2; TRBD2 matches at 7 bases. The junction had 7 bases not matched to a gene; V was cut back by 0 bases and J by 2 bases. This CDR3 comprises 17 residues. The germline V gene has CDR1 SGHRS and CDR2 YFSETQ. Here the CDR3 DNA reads TGCGCCAGCAGCTTGGCCGTTGGAGCGGGAAACACCGGGGAGCTGTTTCTT. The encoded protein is CASSLAVGAGNTGELFL.

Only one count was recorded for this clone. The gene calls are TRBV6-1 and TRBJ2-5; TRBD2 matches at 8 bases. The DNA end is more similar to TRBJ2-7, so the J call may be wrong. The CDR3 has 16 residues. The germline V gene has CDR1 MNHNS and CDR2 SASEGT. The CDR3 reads CASSAPPSGYSYEQYF. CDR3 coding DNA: TGTGCCAGCAGTGCCCCGCCTAGCGGGTACTCCTACGAGCAGTACTTC.

The CDR3 coding sequence is TGTGCCAGCAGCTTAGCGGTGCAGAATGAGCAGTTCTTC. Amino acid sequence: CASSLAVQNEQFF. The chain has TRBV7-2 and TRBJ2-1; unclear D gene. The ends were cut back, 0 bases at V and 7 bases at J, with 7 bases in the middle. The CDR3 covers 13 residues. Germline V gene lookup returns CDR1 SGHTA and CDR2 FQGNSA. The full variable domain, with the rest looked up from reference TRBV7-2 and TRBJ2-1, is GAGVSQSPSNKVTEKGKDVELRCDPISGHTALYWYRQSLGQGLEFLIYFQGNSAPDKSGLPSDRFSAERTGGSVSTLTIQRTQQEDSAVYLCASSLAVQNEQFFGPGTRLTVL.

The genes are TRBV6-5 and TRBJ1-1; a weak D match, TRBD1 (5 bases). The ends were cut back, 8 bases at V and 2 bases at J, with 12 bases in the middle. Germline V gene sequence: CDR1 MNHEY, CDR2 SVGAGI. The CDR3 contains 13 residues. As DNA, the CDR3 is TGTGCCAGCCTCCCGACAGATAACACTGAAGCTTTCTTT. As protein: CASLPTDNTEAFF.

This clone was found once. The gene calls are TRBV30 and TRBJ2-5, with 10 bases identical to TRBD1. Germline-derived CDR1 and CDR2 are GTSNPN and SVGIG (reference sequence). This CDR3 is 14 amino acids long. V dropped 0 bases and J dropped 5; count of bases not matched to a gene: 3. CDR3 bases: TGTGCCTGGAGTGTGACAGGGGGCGCGGAGACCCAGTACTTC. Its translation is CAWSVTGGAETQYF.

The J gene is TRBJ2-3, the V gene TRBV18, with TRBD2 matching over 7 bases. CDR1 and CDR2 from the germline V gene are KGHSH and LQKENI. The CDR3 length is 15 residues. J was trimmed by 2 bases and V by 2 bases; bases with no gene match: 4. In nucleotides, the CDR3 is TGTGCCAGCTCACCAATAGCGGGTAACACAGATACGCAGTATTTT. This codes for CASSPIAGNTDTQYF. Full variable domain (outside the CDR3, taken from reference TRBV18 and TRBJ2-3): NAGVMQNPRHLVRRRGQEARLRCSPMKGHSHVYWYRQLPEEGLKFMVYLQKENIIDESGMPKERFSAEFPKEGPSILRIQQVVRGDSAAYFCASSPIAGNTDTQYFGPGTRLTVL.

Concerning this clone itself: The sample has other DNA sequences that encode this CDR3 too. The CDR3 DNA follows: TGTGCCAGCAGCCCCGGGACTAGCGGATCGGGCGAGCAGTACTTC. Protein: CASSPGTSGSGEQYF. J is TRBJ2-7 and V is TRBV7-9; 11 nucleotides line up with TRBD2. J lost 6 bases, V lost 5 bases, and 9 bases had no gene match. The CDR3 is made up of 15 amino acids. The germline CDR1 and CDR2 sequences are SEHNR and FQNEAQ (reference sequence).

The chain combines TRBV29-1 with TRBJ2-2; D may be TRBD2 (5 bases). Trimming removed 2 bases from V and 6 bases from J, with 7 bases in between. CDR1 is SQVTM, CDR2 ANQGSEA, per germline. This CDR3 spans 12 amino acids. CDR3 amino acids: CSVEKRAGELFF. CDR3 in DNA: TGCAGCGTTGAAAAGAGGGCCGGGGAGCTGTTTTTT.

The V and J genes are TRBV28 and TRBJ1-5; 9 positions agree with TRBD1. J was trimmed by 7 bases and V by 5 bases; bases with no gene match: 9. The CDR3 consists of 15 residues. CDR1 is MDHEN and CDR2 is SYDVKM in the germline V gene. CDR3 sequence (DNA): TGTGCCAGCAGTACCCCGGGACAGGGTGGCCAGCCCCAGCATTTT. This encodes CASSTPGQGGQPQHF.

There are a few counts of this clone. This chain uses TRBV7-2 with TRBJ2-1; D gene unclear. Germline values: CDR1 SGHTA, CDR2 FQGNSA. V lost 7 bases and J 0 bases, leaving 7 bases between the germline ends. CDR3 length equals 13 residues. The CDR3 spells CASTISSYNEQFF. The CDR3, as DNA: TGTGCCAGCACCATTAGCTCCTACAATGAGCAGTTCTTC.